The source of this T cell receptor (beta chain) is a study of cytomegalovirus exposure and HLA in healthy donors (TCRdb year 2017). A note on the overall study: An earlier analysis of several hundred of the donors reported about 280 Gb of sequence data and 95 million to 120 million unique TCR beta sequences obtained from about 179 million T cells. An early release covering more than 500 HLA-typed donors comprised approximately 300 gigabases of sequencing data and tens of millions of unique TCR sequences. Of the 300 to 400 genotyped donors, approximately 82% fell in the genetic ancestry cluster associated with self-reported Caucasian donors. The aim of the study was to test whether cataloging public T cell receptors could identify signatures of past pathogen exposure. The study profiled the T cell repertoires of some 610 subjects by immunosequencing and related them to cytomegalovirus serostatus. Besides the first cohort of around 700 subjects, a separate validation cohort made up of roughly 120 different subjects was used. The study combined high-throughput TCR immunosequencing, statistical association of individual TCRs with disease status, and machine learning to predict cytomegalovirus infection status. A later analysis re-analyzed previously published TCR beta repertoires from hundreds of donors and added high-resolution HLA genotyping to study TCR occurrence patterns. The later analysis used no new phenotypic data to find candidate immune exposures, relying instead on TCR beta sequences and their occurrence across donors. An earlier analysis of 587 of the donors applied high-throughput TCR beta sequencing to assess whether each TCR beta V gene segment acted as functional or pseudogenic. Donor age, sex, ethnicity and CMV serostatus were compiled alongside the repertoire data. A later genetic analysis used genome-wide SNP genotypes for about 65% of the roughly 670 donors, treating that subset as a discovery cohort. All discovery cohort repertoires had been generated on a single sequencing platform. Class I and class II HLA loci were covered by the typing at four-digit resolution. Typing coverage varied by locus: roughly 629-640 donors for A, B, C, DRB1 and DQB1; approximately 500 for DQA1; nearly 610 for DPA1; roughly 470 for DPB1. Roughly 5 DR-DQ haplotypes were handled as single units for association and clustering because linkage in the cohort was strong. On average, 235,054 unique TCR beta nucleotide sequences were sequenced per donor among 350 to 400 genotyped donors of the cohort, with roughly 18% of those sequences being non-productive.

Library method: the immunoSEQ multiplex PCR assay. The multiplex PCR relied on a mix of 60 forward primers for TCR Vbeta segments and 13 reverse primers for TCR Jbeta segments. A multiplex PCR assay on genomic DNA amplified the CDR3 region of rearranged TCR beta genes. Amplified TCR beta libraries were sequenced as 87-base-pair reads on the Illumina HiSeq System. For the original study's pipeline: In a later analysis, approximately 74 million unique TCR beta chains were counted across the 500 to 850 repertoires, and approximately 11 million of these chains were shared by at least two donors. To remove PCR and sequencing errors, raw reads were error-corrected and collapsed into unique sequences using a nearest-neighbor algorithm that merged closely related sequences. CDR3 sequences were aligned to IMGT reference sequences to assign V, D and J gene segments. For a sequence to be retained, a match of at least six nucleotides to both a V gene segment and a J gene segment was required. Rearrangements were called productive when the CDR3 lacked stop codons and stayed in frame with V and J; all others were non-productive. CDR3 was defined according to IMGT convention as the region running from the second conserved V-encoded cysteine to the conserved J-encoded phenylalanine. The earlier analysis of some 550 of the donors excluded any sequence lacking an unambiguous match to a single V gene segment. An earlier analysis of a few hundred of the donors called V segments functional above 56.7% productive rearrangements and segregating when the between-donor standard deviation exceeded 5%. A statistical classification framework was developed to diagnose cytomegalovirus status using the catalog of TCR beta chain sequences. In a later analysis, V and J genes were assigned by comparing TCR nucleotide sequences against IMGT/GENE-DB human TR gene sequences. In a later analysis, CDR3 sequences and most-parsimonious VDJ recombination scenarios were assigned using the TCRdist pipeline. In a later analysis, every TCR beta chain was defined by the combination of its CDR3 amino acid sequence and its V-gene family, and reads without a unique V-gene family were dropped. A later analysis removed several hundred highly shared, low-generation-probability nucleotide sequences to deal with suspected cross-contamination and a sequencing artifact. For each public chain, a later analysis derived a clonal expansion index from normalized ranks of inferred template counts within each repertoire. In a later analysis, generation probabilities were computed with a VDJ recombination model fitted to out-of-frame rearrangements, and the resulting probabilities were checked against IGoR. In a later analysis, TCR-TCR, TCR-HLA and TCR-CMV co-occurrence was scored with hypergeometric tests, and a repertoire-size bias correction was applied to TCR pairs. In a later analysis, false discovery rates were estimated by permuting HLA or CMV assignments 20 times. In a later analysis, co-occurring TCRs were grouped using DBSCAN, with TCRdist sequence similarity added in when clustering inside HLA-allele-positive subsets. Repertoires with fewer than 30,000 or more than 120,000 public chains were left out of co-occurrence clustering, as were five repertoires with anomalous nucleotide sharing. As stored in TCRdb, this immuneACCESS dataset retains in-frame rearrangements with V and J assigned. A fraction of the clones does not appear; measured against another copy, unresolved V genes explain less than half of the discrepancy, and the remainder lacks a known reason. That table supplies the V and J calls and clone size; D and trimming were determined from the DNA. Across this sample there are fewer than 100,000 clones, with 65% to 85% seen only once. The ten top clones hold about 3.5% of the sample.

The cohort comprised more than 550 healthy bone marrow donors. Cohort members were all nominally healthy when sampled, although unrecorded immune exposures were likely present. The donor tested CMV seronegative, placing the donor among the 350 to 400 seronegative members of the cohort. A peripheral blood sample was provided by each donor, and peripheral blood mononuclear cells were used for TCR beta sequencing. The Qiagen DNeasy Blood Extraction Kit was used to extract genomic DNA from the blood cell samples. The CDR3 spans 14 residues, from the cysteine through the phenylalanine. The retained sequence is limited to the CDR3, 42 bases, with the frame set at the first base. What the research found in general, with its limitations: The study listed 150 to 200 TCR beta chains as associated with cytomegalovirus. Most CMV-associated TCR beta chains appeared to be HLA-restricted in a later analysis, and the HLA associations seemed to be driven largely by CMV exposure. Assigning TCR associations to individual alleles was difficult when HLA alleles, especially DR and DQ, strongly co-occurred. In a later analysis, HLA-associated TCR beta chains were found to be more clonally expanded and to have lower generation probabilities than equally common non-associated chains. The only immune exposure information available for the cohort was CMV serostatus. Broadly in line with IMGT annotations, most TCR beta V segments showed up in productive rearrangements about 87% or about 30% of the time in an earlier analysis of several hundred of the donors. This cohort had only TCR beta chains sequenced, and the lack of alpha or paired-chain data limited which features could be detected. Presence/absence analyses assumed roughly uniform sequencing depth across donors, an assumption that may not hold. Most TCR sequences were observed very rarely across donors, whereas some public TCRs were present in many individuals. Because HLA typing was unavailable for some donors at each locus, only the typed subset was used in association tests. At a false discovery rate of 0.05, a later analysis linked 16,000 or so TCR beta sequences to specific HLA alleles. Correlated functional status among segregating V segments might reflect linkage disequilibrium, but an unknown experimental factor could not be ruled out. According to a later analysis, parvovirus B19, influenza, CMV and Epstein-Barr virus appeared linked to several top co-occurrence clusters. In a later analysis, TCR association rates were found to vary across HLA loci, with the most associated TCRs seen for DRB1 alleles and the fewest for HLA-C alleles. In vitro tests confirmed that three of the cytomegalovirus-associated TCR beta chains recognize cytomegalovirus antigens. The earlier analysis of approximately 590 of the donors excluded approximately 17 rarely observed V segments, including chromosome 9 orphons, because counts were too low. It was suggested by the authors that the approach could potentially be generalized to other disease states and immunological phenotypes. Some IMGT-functional V segments, including TRBV6-2 and TRBV6-3, could not be told apart with the 87-base-pair reads, so those segments were excluded. The classifier was reported to diagnose cytomegalovirus status with high specificity and sensitivity in both the original and validation cohorts. A further reported finding was that TCR beta sequences accurately predicted the HLA-A and HLA-B alleles for most subjects in the first cohort. V-gene and J-gene trimming of TCR beta chains was associated with a missense DCLRE1C variant in a later genetic analysis, and the association was replicated in an independent cohort. A cluster of highly shared sequence variants was judged likely to represent a technical artifact of the sequencing pipeline. In a later genetic analysis, fewer N-insertions in productive TCRs were reported among donors in an Asian-associated ancestry cluster than the roughly 700-donor mean.

Turning to this clone: This clone's antigen is unknown. No qualities accompany the bases; no much larger clone lies one base away.

Sequencing was carried out using PBMCs. In this chain, TRBV12-2 is recombined with TRBJ2-7; the table's D gene call, TRBD2, was not cross checked with the DNA. TRBV12-2 is an annotated pseudogene. This TCR came from a man in his forties or fifties in good health and CMV-seronegative. The CDR3 protein: CASRLARGGNEQYF. The bases are TGTGCAAGTCGCTTAGCCCGGGGAGGGAACGAGCAGTACTTC.